Detailed here is one T cell receptor beta chain. Study processing details: Reference gene primers were amplified, and this amplification served to estimate nucleated cell counts. Data came from immunoSEQ multiplex PCR; TCRdb stores just in-frame clones and leaves some out. For V, J and clone size, that table is used; D and trimming come from the DNA. Among approximately 170,000 clones listed, 70% to 90% were seen once. The germline V and J ends were trimmed by 6 bases and 2 bases, with 13 bases remaining between them. Germline V gene data show CDR1 as LNHDA and CDR2 as SQIVND (reference sequence). This CDR3 is built from 14 residues. The data were taken from a study of blood T cell repertoires in COVID-19. Study-level information: Italy, Spain and the United States were the sources of the convalescent and acute COVID-19 samples. PBMCs, B-cell-depleted T cells, or T cells were the source of the cDNA or gDNA that made up the material.

Sample: peripheral blood. The genes are TRBV19 and TRBJ2-5; TRBD2 is a possible D gene (6 bases). The origin of this receptor is a young man who had recovered from COVID-19. DNA for the CDR3: TGTGCCAGTAGAAGAGCGGGCAGTCAAGAGACCCAGTACTTC. This codes for CASRRAGSQETQYF.